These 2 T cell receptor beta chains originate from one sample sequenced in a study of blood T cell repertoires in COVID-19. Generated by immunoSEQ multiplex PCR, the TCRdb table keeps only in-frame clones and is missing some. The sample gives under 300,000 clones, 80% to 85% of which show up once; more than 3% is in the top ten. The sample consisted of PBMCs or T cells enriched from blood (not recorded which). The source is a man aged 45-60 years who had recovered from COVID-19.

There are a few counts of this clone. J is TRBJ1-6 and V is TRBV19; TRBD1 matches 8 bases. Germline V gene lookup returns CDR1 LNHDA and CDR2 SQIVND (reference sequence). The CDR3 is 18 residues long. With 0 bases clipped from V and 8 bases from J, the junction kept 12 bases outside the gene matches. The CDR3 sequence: CASSIDVSDRAIDSPLHF. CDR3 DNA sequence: TGTGCCAGTAGTATAGATGTCTCGGACAGGGCAATTGATTCACCCCTCCACTTT.

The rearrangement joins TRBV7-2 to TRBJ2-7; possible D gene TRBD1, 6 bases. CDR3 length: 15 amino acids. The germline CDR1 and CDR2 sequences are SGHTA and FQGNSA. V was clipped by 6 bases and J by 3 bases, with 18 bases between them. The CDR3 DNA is TGTGCCAGCAGGAAGGGGCCAGGGGATTTCTACGAGCAGTACTTC. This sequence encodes CASRKGPGDFYEQYF.